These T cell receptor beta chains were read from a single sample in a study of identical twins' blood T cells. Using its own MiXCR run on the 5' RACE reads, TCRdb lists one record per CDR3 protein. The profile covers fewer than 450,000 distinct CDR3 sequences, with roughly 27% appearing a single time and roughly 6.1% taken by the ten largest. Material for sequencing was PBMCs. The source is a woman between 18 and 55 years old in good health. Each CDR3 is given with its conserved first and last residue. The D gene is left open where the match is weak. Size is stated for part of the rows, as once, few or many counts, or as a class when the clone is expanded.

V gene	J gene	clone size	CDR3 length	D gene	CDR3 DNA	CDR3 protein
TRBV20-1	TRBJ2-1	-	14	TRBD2	TGCAGTGCTACAAGCGGGAGGGGCTACAATGAGCAGTTCTTC	CSATSGRGYNEQFF
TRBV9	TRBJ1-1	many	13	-	TGTGCCAGCAGCTTGGGGGGGAGCACTGAAGCTTTCTTT	CASSLGGSTEAFF
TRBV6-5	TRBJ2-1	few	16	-	TGTGCCAGCAGTTACTCGGCCAGTGTTAATTCAATGAGGCAGTTCTTC	CASSYSASVNSMRQFF
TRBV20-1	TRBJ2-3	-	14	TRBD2	TGCAGTGCTAGAGATGTGCGGGAGTCATATACGCAGTATTTT	CSARDVRESYTQYF
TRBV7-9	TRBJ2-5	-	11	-	TGTGCCAGCAGCGCAAAAGAGACCCAGTACTTC	CASSAKETQYF
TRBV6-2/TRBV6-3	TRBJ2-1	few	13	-	TGTGCCAGCAGCCGAGTCAAGCAGTATGAGCAGTTCTTC	CASSRVKQYEQFF
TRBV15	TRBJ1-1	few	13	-	TGTGCCACCAGCAGAGAAAGGAACACCGAAGCTTTCTTT	CATSRERNTEAFF
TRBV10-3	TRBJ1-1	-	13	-	TGTGCCATCAGTGAGACCCGAGCGGCTGAAGCTTTCTTT	CAISETRAAEAFF
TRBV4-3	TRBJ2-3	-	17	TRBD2	TGCGCCAGCAGCCGTTCAGGGACTAGCGGGAGAGCAGATACGCAGTATTTT	CASSRSGTSGRADTQYF
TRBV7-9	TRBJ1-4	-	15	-	TGTGCCAGCAGCGCAACAGGGACAACTAATGAAAAACTGTTTTTT	CASSATGTTNEKLFF
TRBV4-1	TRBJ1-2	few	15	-	TGCGCCAGCAGCCATCCCGGGAGGACTAACTATGGCTACACCTTC	CASSHPGRTNYGYTF
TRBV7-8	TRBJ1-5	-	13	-	TGTGCCAGCAGCTTAAGTAACTGGCAGCCCCAGCATTTT	CASSLSNWQPQHF
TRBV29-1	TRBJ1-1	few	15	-	TGCAGCGTTGGTCGAACGGGGGAAATATACACTGAAGCTTTCTTT	CSVGRTGEIYTEAFF
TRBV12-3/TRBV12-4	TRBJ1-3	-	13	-	TGTGCCAGCAGTTTAGCCTCCGGAAACACCATATATTTT	CASSLASGNTIYF
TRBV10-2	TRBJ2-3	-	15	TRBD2	TGCGCCAGCAGTCCCGCTAGCGGGAGATCTGATACGCAGTATTTT	CASSPASGRSDTQYF
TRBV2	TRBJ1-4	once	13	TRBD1	TGTGCCAGCAGAGCCGGGACAGGCGAAAAACTGCTTTTT	CASRAGTGEKLLF
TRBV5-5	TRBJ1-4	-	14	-	TGTGCCAGCAGCTTGCGGCAGGGGACCGAAAAACTGTTTTTT	CASSLRQGTEKLFF
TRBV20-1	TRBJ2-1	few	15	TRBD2	TGCAGTGCTAAAAGACTAGCGGTACAAAACAATGAGCAGTTCTTC	CSAKRLAVQNNEQFF
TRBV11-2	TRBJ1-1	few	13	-	TGTGCCAGCGTCCGACTTGGGAACACTGAAGCTTTCTTT	CASVRLGNTEAFF
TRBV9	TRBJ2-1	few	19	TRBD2	TGTGCCAGCAGCATGAAACCGGGACTAGCGGGAGATAGCTACAATGAGCAGTTCTTC	CASSMKPGLAGDSYNEQFF
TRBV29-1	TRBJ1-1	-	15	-	TGCAGCGTGCAAACACAGGGATGGGTTGGAACTGAAGCTTCCTTT	CSVQTQGWVGTEASF
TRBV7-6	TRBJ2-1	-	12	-	TGTGCCAGCAGCTTATTCCCTCGCGAGCAGTTCTTC	CASSLFPREQFF
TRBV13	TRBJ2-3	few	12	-	TGTGCCAGCACCTCTGGCACAGATACGCAGTATTTT	CASTSGTDTQYF
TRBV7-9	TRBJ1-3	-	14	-	TGTGCCGGCAGCTTCGGCAGCTCTGGAAACACCATATATTTT	CAGSFGSSGNTIYF
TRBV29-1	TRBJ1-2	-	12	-	TGCAGCGTTCCGGGGACTCCTTATGGCTACACCTTC	CSVPGTPYGYTF
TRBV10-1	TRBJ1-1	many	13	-	TGCGCCAGCAGTCCTATGTCGAACACTGAAGCTTTCTTT	CASSPMSNTEAFF
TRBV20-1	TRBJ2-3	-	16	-	TGCAGTGCTAGGGGCAAACAGTTCGTGAGGGTGGATGCGCAGTATTTT	CSARGKQFVRVDAQYF
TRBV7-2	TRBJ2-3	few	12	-	TGTGCCAGCGGCAGAAGCACAGATACGCAGTATTTT	CASGRSTDTQYF
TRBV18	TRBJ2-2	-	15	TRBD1	TGTGCCAGCTCTCGAAGGGGGCAGGACACCGGGGAGCTGTTTTTT	CASSRRGQDTGELFF
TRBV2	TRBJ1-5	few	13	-	TGTGCCAGCATACAGGACAGCAATCAGCCCCAGCATTTT	CASIQDSNQPQHF
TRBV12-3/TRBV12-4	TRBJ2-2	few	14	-	TGTGCCAGCAGTTTGGTGGAACCCCCCGGGGAGCTGTTTTTT	CASSLVEPPGELFF
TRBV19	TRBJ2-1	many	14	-	TGTGCCAGTAGTACTCGGGGGACGTACAATGAGCAGTTCTTC	CASSTRGTYNEQFF
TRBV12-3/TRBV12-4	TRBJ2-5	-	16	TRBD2	TGTGCCAGCAGTTCACCCCTGCTAGCGGTTCAAGAGACCCAGTACTTC	CASSSPLLAVQETQYF
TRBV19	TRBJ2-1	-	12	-	TGTGCCAGTAGCCACCGGACCGGGGTTCAGTTCTTC	CASSHRTGVQFF
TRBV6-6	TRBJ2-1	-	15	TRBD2	TGTGCCAGCAGTGGGGGGACTAGCGGGAGATATGAGCAGTTCTTC	CASSGGTSGRYEQFF
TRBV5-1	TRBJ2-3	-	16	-	TGCGCCAGCAGCTGGGGTACGGCGGATTCCACAGATACGCAGTATTTT	CASSWGTADSTDTQYF
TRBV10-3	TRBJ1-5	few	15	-	TGTGCCGTATCGGCGGGCAGCAATAGCAATCAGCCCCAGCATTTT	CAVSAGSNSNQPQHF
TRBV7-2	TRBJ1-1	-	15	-	TGTGCCAGCAGCCGATACAGGGTGGAGAACACTGAAGCTTTCTTT	CASSRYRVENTEAFF
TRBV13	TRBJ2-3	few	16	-	TGTGCCAGCAGCTTAATGGCGGGGGCCAGCACAGATACGCAGTATTTT	CASSLMAGASTDTQYF
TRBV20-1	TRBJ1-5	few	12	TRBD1	TGCAGTGCCACGAAGGGGGCTCAGCCCCAGCATTTT	CSATKGAQPQHF
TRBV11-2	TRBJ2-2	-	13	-	TGTGCCAGCAGCCCATTGGATACCGGGGAGCTGTTTTTT	CASSPLDTGELFF
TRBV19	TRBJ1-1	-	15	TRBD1	TGTGCCAGTAGTACGGGACAGGGACAGAACACTGAAGCTTTCTTT	CASSTGQGQNTEAFF
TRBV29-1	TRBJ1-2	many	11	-	TGCAGCGTCCGCGACCTCTATGGCTACACCTTC	CSVRDLYGYTF
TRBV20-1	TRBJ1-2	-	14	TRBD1	TGCAGTGCTACTACTGGACAGGGAAAGGATGGCTACACCTTC	CSATTGQGKDGYTF